This TCR beta chain was documented in a study of blood T cell repertoires in COVID-19. About the research overall: In each case, the material was cDNA or gDNA derived from T cells, B-cell-depleted T cells, or PBMCs.

CDR3 length equals 17 residues. V gave up 7 bases and J gave up 3 bases; unmatched junction bases: 11. The germline V gene has CDR1 MDHEN and CDR2 SYDVKM. The protocol was immunoSEQ multiplex PCR, while the TCRdb copy is restricted to in-frame clones and leaves out a portion. The sample shows around 250,000 clones, roughly 84% of them seen only once. The receptor was derived from a woman aged 40 to 55 who had recovered from COVID-19. Sequencing was done on a sample of peripheral blood. J is TRBJ2-2 and V is TRBV28; 10 bases align to TRBD1. The CDR3 coding sequence is TGTGCCAGCAATATCCAAACCGGGACAGGGGACACCGGGGAGCTGTTTTTT. This gives the protein CASNIQTGTGDTGELFF.